The source of this T cell receptor beta chain is a study of neurological immune-mediated disorders. This clonotype appeared many times. Antigen: not known. General study results and limits: Private repertoires in all groups were suggested, as expanded clones shared no CDR3 amino acid sequences across subjects.

The germline CDR1 and CDR2 sequences are MDHEN and SYDVKM. This CDR3 has 14 residues. The V end was cut by 3 bases, the J end by 0 bases, with 8 bases between. 2 million PBMCs stored at -80 C were the source of the unsorted libraries. TCRdb reprocessed the 5' RACE reads via MiXCR and lists one record per CDR3 protein. The table records around 18,000 distinct CDR3 sequences, roughly 22% of them present only once. Sequencing was done on a sample of PBMCs. This TCR was sampled from a man in his fifties in good health. The chain joins TRBV28 to TRBJ1-1; D gene uncertain. The CDR3 is CASSLTTMNTEAFF. The CDR3 nucleotides read TGTGCCAGCAGTTTGACAACCATGAACACTGAAGCTTTCTTT.